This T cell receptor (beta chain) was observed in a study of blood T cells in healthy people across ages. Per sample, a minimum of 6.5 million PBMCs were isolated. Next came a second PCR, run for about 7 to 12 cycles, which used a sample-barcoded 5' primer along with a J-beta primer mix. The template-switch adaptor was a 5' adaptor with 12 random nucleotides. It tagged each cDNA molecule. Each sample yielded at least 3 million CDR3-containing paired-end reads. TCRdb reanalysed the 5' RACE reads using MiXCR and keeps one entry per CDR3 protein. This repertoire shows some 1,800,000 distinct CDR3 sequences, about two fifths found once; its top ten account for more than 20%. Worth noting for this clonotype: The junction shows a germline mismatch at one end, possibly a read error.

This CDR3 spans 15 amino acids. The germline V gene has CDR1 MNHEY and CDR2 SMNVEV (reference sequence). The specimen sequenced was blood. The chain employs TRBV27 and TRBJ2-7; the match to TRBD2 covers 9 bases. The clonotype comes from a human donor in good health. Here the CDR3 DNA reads TGTGCCAGCAGTTTGCGCGGGGGGGCCTCCCACGAGCAGTACTTC. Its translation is CASSLRGGASHEQYF.